This record looks at one T cell receptor (beta chain) sequence and its context. Its antigen is as yet unknown. Per germline, CDR1 SGHAT and CDR2 FQNNGV. J lost 0 bases, V lost 4 bases, and 3 bases had no gene match. The CDR3 consists of 15 residues. Pooled in the analysis were second doses at about 4 or about 12 weeks. Clones were sequenced by immunoSEQ multiplex PCR, and TCRdb holds only the in-frame ones, with some missing. The table has about 150,000 clones, about 89% seen once. The sample is drawn from a study of T cell responses to AZD1222 COVID-19 vaccine. Study-wide results and limits: All repertoire sampling was performed exclusively after the peak T cell response. The number of AZD1222 recipients seropositive at baseline was only 5 to 7.

The chain links TRBV11-2 to TRBJ2-7, with 10 bases lining up with TRBD1. This sample comprised peripheral blood, obtained 28 days after the second AZD1222 dose. This TCR derives from an adult who received the AZD1222 COVID-19 vaccine. CDR3 region: CASSWTGGSSYEQYF. The CDR3 nucleotides read TGTGCCAGCAGCTGGACAGGGGGGAGCTCCTACGAGCAGTACTTC.